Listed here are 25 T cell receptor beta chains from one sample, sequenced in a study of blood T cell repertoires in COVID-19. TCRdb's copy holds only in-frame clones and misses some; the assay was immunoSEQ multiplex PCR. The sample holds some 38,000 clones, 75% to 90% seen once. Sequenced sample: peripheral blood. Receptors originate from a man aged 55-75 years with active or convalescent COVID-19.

Here the CDR3 reads CASSYSKLAGQPTDTQYF. Written as DNA, the CDR3 is TGTGCCAGCAGTTACTCGAAGCTAGCGGGACAACCTACAGATACGCAGTATTTT. This chain joins TRBV6-2 or TRBV6-3 and TRBJ2-3; 9 bases line up with TRBD2. V lost 0 bases, J lost 3 bases, and 10 bases stayed unmatched. Germline V gene data show CDR1 as MNHEY and CDR2 as SVGEGT. The CDR3 length is 18 residues.

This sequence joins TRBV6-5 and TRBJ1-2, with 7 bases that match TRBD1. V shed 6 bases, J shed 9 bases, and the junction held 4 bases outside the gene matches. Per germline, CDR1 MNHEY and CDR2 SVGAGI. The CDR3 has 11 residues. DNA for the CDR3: TGTGCCAGCAGATACAGGGGTAGCTACACCTTC. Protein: CASRYRGSYTF.

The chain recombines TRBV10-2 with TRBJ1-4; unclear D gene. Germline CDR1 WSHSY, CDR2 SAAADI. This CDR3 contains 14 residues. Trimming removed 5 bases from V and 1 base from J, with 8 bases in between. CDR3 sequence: CASSNSGTNEKLFF. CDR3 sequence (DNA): TGCGCCAGCAGTAATTCAGGAACTAATGAAAAACTGTTTTTT.

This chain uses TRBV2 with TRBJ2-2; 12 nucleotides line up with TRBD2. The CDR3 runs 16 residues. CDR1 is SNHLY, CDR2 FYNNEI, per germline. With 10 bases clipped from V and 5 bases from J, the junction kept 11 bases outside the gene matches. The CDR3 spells CATPRTSGVNTGELFF. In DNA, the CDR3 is TGTGCCACCCCTCGGACTAGCGGGGTAAATACCGGGGAGCTGTTTTTT.

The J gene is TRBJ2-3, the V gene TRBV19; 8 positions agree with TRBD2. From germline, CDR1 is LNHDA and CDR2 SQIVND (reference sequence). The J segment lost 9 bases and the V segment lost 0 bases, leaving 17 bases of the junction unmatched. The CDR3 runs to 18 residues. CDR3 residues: CASSIDRWGGRRGNTQYF. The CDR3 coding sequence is TGTGCCAGTAGTATAGATCGGTGGGGCGGGAGGAGAGGAAACACGCAGTATTTT.

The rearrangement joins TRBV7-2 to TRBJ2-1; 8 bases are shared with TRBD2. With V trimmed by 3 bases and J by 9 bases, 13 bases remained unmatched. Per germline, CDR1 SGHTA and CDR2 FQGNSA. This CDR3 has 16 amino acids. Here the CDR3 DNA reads TGTGCCAGCAGCTTGCTTAGCGGGAACCCCGGCGTTGAGCAGTTCTTC. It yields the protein CASSLLSGNPGVEQFF.

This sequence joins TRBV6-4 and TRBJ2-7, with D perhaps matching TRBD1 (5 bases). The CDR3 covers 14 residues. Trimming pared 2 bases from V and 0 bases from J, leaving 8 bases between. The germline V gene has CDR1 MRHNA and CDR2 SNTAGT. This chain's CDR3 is CASSDRGSSYEQYV. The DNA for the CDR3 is TGTGCCAGCAGTGACAGGGGAAGCTCCTACGAGCAGTACGTC.

DNA of the CDR3: TGTGCCAGCTACTTAAAGGCAGGGAACACTGAAGCTTTCTTT. Its protein product is CASYLKAGNTEAFF. The rearrangement links TRBV7-2 to TRBJ1-1; D is undetermined. Trimming shortened V by 8 bases and J by 1 base, and 14 bases separated the two germline ends. The CDR3 contains 14 residues. CDR1 is SGHTA, CDR2 FQGNSA, per germline.

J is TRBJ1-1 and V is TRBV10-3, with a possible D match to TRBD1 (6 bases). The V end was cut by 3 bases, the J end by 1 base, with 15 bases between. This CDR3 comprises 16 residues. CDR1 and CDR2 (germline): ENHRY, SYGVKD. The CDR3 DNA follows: TGTGCCATCAGTGACCACAGGGCGGGTAGGAACACTGAAGCTTTCTTT. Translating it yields CAISDHRAGRNTEAFF.

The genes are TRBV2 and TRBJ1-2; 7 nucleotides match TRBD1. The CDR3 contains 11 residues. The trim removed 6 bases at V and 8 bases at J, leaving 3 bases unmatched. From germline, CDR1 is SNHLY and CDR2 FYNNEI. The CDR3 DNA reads TGTGCCAGCAGAACAGGGGTAGGCTACACCTTC. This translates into CASRTGVGYTF.

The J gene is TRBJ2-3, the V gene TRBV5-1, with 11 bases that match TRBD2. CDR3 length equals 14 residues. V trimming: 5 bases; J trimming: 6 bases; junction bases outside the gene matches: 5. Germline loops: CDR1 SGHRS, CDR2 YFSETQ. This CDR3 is CASSHSGRADTQYF. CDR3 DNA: TGCGCCAGCAGTCATAGCGGGAGGGCGGATACGCAGTATTTT.

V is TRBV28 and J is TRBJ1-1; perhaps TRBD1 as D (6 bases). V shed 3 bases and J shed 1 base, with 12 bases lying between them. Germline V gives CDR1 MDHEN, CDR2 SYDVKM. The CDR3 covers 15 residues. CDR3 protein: CASSFQDRPNTEAFF. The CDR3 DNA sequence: TGTGCCAGCAGTTTTCAGGACAGACCGAACACTGAAGCTTTCTTT.

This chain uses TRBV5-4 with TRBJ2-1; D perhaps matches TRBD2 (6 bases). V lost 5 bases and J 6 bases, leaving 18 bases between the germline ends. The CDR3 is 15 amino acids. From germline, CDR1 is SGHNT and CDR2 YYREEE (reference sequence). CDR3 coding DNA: TGTGCCAGCAGTCCCTCGGGACTCTCCCTCAATGAGCAGTTCTTC. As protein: CASSPSGLSLNEQFF.

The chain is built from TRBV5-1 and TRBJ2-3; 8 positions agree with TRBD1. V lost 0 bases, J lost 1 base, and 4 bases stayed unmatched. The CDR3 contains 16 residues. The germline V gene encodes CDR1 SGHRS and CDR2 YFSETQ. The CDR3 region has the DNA TGCGCCAGCAGCTTGGACAGGGGGATCGGCACAGATACGCAGTATTTT. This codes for CASSLDRGIGTDTQYF.

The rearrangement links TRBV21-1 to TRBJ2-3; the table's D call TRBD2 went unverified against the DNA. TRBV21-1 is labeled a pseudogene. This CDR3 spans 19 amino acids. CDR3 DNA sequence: TGTGCCAGCAGCAAAGCGCTTAATAGCGGGGATCCTAGCACAGATACGCAGTATTTT. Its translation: CASSKALNSGDPSTDTQYF.

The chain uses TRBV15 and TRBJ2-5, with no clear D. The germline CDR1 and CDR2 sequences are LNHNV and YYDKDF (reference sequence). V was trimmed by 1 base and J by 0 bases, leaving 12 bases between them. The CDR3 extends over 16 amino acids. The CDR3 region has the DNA TGTGCCACCAGCAGAGTGGCTAGAGGTTACCAAGAGACCCAGTACTTC. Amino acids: CATSRVARGYQETQYF.

The CDR3 sequence: CASSSRQGLEQYV. Written as DNA, the CDR3 is TGTGCCAGCAGTTCCCGACAGGGTCTCGAGCAGTACGTC. J is TRBJ2-7 and V is TRBV6-5; 7 nucleotides agree with TRBD1. CDR1 is MNHEY, CDR2 SVGAGI, per germline. The CDR3 loop spans 13 amino acids. Trimming at V came to 4 bases and at J to 6 bases, leaving 6 bases not matched to a gene.

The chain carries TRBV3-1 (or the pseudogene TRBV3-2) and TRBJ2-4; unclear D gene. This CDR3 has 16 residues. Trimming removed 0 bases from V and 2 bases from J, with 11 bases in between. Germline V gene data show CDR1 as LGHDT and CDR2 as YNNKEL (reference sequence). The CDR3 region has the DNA TGTGCCAGCAGCCAAGATTTCGGAGTTCCCAAAAACATTCAGTACTTC. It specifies CASSQDFGVPKNIQYF.

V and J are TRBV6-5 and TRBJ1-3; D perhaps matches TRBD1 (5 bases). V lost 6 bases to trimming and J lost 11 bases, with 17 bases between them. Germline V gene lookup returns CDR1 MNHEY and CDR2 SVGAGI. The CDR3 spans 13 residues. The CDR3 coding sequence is TGTGCCAGCAGCCGGGACTCGGCCCCTCCCATATATTTT. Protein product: CASSRDSAPPIYF.

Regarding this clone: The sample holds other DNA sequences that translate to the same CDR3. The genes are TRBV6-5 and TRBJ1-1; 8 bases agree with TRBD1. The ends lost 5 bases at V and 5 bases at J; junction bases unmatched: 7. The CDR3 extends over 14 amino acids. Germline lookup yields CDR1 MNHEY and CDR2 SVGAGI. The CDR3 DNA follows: TGTGCCAGCAGTCTCCGGACAGGGTGGACTGAAGCTTTCTTT. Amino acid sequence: CASSLRTGWTEAFF.

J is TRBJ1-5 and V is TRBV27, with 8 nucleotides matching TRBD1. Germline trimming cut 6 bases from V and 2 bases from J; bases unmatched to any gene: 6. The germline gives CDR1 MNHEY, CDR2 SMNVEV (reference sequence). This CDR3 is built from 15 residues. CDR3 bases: TGTGCCAGCAGGGCAGGGGGCGGGCGCAATCAGCCCCAGCATTTT. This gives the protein CASRAGGGRNQPQHF.

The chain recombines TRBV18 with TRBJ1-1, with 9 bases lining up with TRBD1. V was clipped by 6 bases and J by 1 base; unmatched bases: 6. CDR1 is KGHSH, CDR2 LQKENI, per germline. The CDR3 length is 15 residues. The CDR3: CASSHTGGGNTEAFF. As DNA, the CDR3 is TGTGCCAGCTCCCACACAGGGGGCGGGAACACTGAAGCTTTCTTT.

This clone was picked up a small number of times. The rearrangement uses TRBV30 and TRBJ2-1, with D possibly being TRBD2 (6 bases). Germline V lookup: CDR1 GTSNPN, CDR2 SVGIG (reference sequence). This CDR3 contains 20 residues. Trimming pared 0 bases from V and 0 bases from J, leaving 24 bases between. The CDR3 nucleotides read TGTGCCTGGAGTGTAAATTTTGGGACTCCCATCTCGAGCTCCTACAATGAGCAGTTCTTC. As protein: CAWSVNFGTPISSSYNEQFF. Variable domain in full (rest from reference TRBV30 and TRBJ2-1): SQTIHQWPATLVQPVGSPLSLECTVEGTSNPNLYWYRQAAGRGLQLLFYSVGIGQISSEVPQNLSASRPQDRQFILSSKKLLLSDSGFYLCAWSVNFGTPISSSYNEQFFGPGTRLTVL.

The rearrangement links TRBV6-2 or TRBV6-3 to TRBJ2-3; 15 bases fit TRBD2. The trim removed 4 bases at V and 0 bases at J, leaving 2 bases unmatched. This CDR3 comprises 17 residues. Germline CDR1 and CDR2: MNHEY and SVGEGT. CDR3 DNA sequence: TGTGCCAGCAGTTCCGGGACTAGCGGGGGGAGCACAGATACGCAGTATTTT. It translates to CASSSGTSGGSTDTQYF.

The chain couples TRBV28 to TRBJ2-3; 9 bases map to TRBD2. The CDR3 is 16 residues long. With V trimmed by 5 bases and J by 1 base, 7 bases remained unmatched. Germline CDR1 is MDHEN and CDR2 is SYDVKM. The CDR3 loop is CASSPPSGMGTDTQYF. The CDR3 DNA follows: TGTGCCAGCAGTCCCCCTAGCGGGATGGGCACAGATACGCAGTATTTT.